In its sample, the clone carrying this T cell receptor beta chain was seen once. Its antigen is still unknown. The RNA, about 0.45 to 1 ug, was put through reverse transcription using random hexamers. TCR beta CDR3 was amplified by immunoSEQ multiplex PCR. This amplification extended across 54 Vbeta and 13 Jbeta segments. TCRdb used MiXCR to reprocess the immunoSEQ multiplex PCR reads, holding one entry per CDR3 protein. Among 150,000 to 200,000 distinct CDR3 sequences listed, just under 95% were seen once. The sample belongs to a study of CD8 T cells in Susac syndrome. Study-wide findings and caveats: Only a relatively small number of individuals were included in the TCR sequencing and HLA analysis.

The control participants were healthy donors, and these controls were matched with respect to both age and sex. TEMRA cells were FACS-enriched, with CD8+ and CD4+ T cells isolated negatively. CDR1 is DFQATT, CDR2 SNEGSKA, per germline (reference sequence). V shed 5 bases, J shed 0 bases, and the junction held 5 bases outside the gene matches. The CDR3 has 14 residues. This clonotype originated in a human donor in good health. The genes are TRBV20-1 and TRBJ2-3; TRBD1 matches 7 bases. Sequenced sample: CD4+ T cells from PBMCs. The CDR3 spells CSALRDRSTDTQYF. CDR3 coding DNA: TGCAGTGCTCTCCGGGACAGAAGCACAGATACGCAGTATTTT.